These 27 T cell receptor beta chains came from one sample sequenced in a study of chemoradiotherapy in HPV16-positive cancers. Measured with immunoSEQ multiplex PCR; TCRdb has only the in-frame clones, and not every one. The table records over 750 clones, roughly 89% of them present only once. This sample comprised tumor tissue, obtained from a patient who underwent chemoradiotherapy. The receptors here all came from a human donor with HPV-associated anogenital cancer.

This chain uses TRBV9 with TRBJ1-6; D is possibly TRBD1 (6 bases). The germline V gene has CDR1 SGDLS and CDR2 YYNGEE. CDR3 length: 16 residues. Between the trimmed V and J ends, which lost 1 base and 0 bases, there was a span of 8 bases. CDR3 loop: CASSVTDSSYNSPLHF. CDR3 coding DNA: TGTGCCAGCAGCGTAACGGACAGCTCCTATAATTCACCCCTCCACTTT.

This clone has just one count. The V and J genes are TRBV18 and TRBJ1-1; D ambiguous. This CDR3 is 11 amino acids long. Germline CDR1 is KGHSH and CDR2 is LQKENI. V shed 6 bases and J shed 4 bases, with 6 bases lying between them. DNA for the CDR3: TGTGCCAGCTCTATTTCCACTGAAGCTTTCTTT. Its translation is CASSISTEAFF.

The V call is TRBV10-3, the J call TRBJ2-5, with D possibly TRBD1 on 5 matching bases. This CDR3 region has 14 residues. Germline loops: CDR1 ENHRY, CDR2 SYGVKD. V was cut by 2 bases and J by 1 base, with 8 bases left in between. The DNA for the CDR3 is TGTGCCATCAGTGAGGGGGCCGTCCAAGAGACCCAGTACTTC. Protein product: CAISEGAVQETQYF.

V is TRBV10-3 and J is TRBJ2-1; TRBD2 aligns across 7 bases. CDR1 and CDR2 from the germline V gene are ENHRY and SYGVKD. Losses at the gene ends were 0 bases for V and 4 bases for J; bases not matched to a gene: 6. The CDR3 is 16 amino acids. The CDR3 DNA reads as TGTGCCATCAGTGAGTCGATGGCGGGAGAATACAATGAGCAGTTCTTC. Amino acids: CAISESMAGEYNEQFF.

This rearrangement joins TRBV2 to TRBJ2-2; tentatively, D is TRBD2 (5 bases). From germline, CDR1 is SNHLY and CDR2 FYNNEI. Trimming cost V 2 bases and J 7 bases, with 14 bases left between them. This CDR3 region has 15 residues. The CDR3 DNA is TGTGCCAGCAGTGAATTAGCGATGGGTGTCGGGGAGCTGTTTTTT. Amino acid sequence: CASSELAMGVGELFF. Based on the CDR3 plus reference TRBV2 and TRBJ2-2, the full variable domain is EPEVTQTPSHQVTQMGQEVILRCVPISNHLYFYWYRQILGQKVEFLVSFYNNEISEKSEIFDDQFSVERPDGSNFTLKIRSTKLEDSAMYFCASSELAMGVGELFFGEGSRLTVL.

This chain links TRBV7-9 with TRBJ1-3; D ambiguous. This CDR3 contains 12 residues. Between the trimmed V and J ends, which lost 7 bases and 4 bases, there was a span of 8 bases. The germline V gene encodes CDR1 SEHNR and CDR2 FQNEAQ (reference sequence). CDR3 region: CASISEGNTIYF. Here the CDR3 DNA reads TGTGCCAGCATATCAGAAGGAAACACCATATATTTT. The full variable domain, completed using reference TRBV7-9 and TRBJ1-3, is DTGVSQNPRHKITKRGQNVTFRCDPISEHNRLYWYRQTLGQGPEFLTYFQNEAQLEKSRLLSDRFSAERPKGSFSTLEIQRTEQGDSAMYLCASISEGNTIYFGEGSWLTVV.

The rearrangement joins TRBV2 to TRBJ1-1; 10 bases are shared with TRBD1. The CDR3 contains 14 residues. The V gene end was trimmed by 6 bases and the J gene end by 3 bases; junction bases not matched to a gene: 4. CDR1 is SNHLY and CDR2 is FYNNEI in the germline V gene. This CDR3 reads CASRLGQGYTEAFF. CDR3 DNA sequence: TGTGCCAGCAGATTGGGACAGGGGTACACTGAAGCTTTCTTT.

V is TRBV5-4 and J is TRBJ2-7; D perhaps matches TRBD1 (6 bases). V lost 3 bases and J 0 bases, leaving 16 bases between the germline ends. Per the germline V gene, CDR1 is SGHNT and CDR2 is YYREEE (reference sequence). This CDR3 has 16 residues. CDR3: CASSSRQANPSYEQYF. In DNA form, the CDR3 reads TGTGCCAGCAGCTCAAGACAGGCGAATCCCTCCTACGAGCAGTACTTC.

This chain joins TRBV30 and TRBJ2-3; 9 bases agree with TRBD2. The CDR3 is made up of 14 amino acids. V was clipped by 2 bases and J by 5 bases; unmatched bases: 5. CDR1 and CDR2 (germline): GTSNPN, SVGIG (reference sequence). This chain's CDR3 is CAWSPSGDLDTQYF. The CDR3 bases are TGTGCCTGGAGTCCTAGCGGGGACTTAGATACGCAGTATTTT.

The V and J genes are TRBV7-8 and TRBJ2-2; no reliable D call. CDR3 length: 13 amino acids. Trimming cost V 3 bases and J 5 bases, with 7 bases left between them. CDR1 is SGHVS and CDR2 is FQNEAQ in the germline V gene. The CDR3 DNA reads TGTGCCAGCAGCTTGACCTGGACCGGGGAGCTGTTTTTT. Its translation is CASSLTWTGELFF.

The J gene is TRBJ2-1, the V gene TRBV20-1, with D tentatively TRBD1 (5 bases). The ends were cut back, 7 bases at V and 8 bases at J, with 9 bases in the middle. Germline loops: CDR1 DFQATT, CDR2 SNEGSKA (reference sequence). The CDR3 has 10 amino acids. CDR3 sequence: CSVSRDEQFF. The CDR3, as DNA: TGCAGTGTAAGCAGGGATGAGCAGTTCTTC.

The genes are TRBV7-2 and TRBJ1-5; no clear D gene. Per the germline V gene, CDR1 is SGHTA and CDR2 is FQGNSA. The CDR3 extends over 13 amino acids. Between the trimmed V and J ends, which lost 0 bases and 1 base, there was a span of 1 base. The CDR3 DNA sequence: TGTGCCAGCAGCTTAGCCAGCAATCAGCCCCAGCATTTT. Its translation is CASSLASNQPQHF.

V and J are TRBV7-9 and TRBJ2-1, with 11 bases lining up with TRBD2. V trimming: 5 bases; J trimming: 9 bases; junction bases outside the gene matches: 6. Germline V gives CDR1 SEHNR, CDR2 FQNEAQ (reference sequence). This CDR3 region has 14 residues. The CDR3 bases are TGTGCCAGCAGCAATAGCGGGGGGGCTCCTGAGCAGTTCTTC. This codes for CASSNSGGAPEQFF.

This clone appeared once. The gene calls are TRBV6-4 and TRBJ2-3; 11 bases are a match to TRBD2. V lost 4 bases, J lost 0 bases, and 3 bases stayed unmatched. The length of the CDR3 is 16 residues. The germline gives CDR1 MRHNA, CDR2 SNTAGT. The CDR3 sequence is CASSAGLADSTDTQYF. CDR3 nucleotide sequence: TGTGCCAGCAGTGCGGGACTAGCGGATAGCACAGATACGCAGTATTTT.

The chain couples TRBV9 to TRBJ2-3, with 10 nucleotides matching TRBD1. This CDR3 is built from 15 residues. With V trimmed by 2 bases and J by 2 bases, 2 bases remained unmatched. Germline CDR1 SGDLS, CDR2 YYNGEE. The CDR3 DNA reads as TGTGCCAGCAGCGTCGACAGGGGGCACACAGATACGCAGTATTTT. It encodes CASSVDRGHTDTQYF.

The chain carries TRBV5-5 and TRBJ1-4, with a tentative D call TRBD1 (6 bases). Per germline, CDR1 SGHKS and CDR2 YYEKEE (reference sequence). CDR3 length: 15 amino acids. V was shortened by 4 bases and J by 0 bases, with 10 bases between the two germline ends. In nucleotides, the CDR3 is TGTGCCAGCAGCATCGGGACACCAACTAATGAAAAACTGTTTTTT. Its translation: CASSIGTPTNEKLFF.

In DNA, the CDR3 is TGTGCCAGTAGTATAAAAGTAAAAGCTTTCTTT. Amino acid sequence: CASSIKVKAFF. The rearrangement links TRBV19 to TRBJ1-1; D unresolved. The germline V gene has CDR1 LNHDA and CDR2 SQIVND (reference sequence). The CDR3 is 11 amino acids. The V and J ends lost 2 bases and 9 bases respectively, with 7 bases between them.

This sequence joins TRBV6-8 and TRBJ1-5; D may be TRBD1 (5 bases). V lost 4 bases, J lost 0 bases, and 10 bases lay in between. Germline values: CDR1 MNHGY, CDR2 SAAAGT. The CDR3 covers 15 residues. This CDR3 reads CASSSTTDSNQPQHF. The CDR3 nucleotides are TGTGCCAGCAGTTCTACGACAGATAGCAATCAGCCCCAGCATTTT.

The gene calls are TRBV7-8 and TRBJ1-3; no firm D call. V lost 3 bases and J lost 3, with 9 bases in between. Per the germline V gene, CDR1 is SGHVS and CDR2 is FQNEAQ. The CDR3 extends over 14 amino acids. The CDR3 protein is CASSLGRDGNTIYF. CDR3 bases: TGTGCCAGCAGCTTGGGTAGGGATGGAAACACCATATATTTT.

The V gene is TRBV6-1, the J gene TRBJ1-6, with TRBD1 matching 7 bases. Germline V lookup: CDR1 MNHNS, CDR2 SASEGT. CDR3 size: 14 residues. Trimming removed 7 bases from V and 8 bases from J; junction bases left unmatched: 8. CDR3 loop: CASIKGTADSPLHF. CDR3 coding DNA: TGTGCCAGCATCAAAGGGACAGCAGATTCACCCCTCCACTTT.

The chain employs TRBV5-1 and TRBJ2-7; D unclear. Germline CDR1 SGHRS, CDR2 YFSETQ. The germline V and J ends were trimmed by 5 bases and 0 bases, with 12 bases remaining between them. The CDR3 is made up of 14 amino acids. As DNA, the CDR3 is TGCGCCAGCAGATATATTGACGGCTCCTACGAGCAGTACTTC. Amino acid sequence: CASRYIDGSYEQYF.

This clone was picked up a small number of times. CDR3 nucleotides: TGTGCCAGCAGCTTCAAAGCTACAGGCAATCAGCCCCAGCATTTT. The encoded protein is CASSFKATGNQPQHF. The chain combines TRBV7-2 with TRBJ1-5; D gene uncertain. This CDR3 has 15 amino acids. Per the germline V gene, CDR1 is SGHTA and CDR2 is FQGNSA. Trimming stripped 3 bases from V and 2 bases from J, with 11 bases between.

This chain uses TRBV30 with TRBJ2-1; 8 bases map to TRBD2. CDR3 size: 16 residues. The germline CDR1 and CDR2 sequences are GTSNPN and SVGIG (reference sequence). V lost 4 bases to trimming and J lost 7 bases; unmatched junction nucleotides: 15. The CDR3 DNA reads TGTGCCTGGAATCTTGTAGCGGGGAGGGGAACAAATGAGCAGTTCTTC. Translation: CAWNLVAGRGTNEQFF.

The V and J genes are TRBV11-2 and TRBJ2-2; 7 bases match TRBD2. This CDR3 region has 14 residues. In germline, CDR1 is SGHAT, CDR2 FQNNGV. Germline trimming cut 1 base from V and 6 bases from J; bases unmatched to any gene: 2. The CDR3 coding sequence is TGTGCCAGCAGCTTAGGACTAGCCCCCGGGGAGCTGTTTTTT. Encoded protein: CASSLGLAPGELFF.

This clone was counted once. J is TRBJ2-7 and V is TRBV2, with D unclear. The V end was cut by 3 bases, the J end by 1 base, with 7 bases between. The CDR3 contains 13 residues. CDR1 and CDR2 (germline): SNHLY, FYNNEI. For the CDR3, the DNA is TGTGCCAGCAGTGAGGTAGTTTCCTACGAGCAGTACTTC. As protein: CASSEVVSYEQYF.

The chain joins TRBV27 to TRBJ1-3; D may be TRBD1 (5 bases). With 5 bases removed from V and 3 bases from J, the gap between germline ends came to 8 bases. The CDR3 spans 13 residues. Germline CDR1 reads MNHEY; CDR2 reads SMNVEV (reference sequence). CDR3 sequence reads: CASSQQGGNTIYF. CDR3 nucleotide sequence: TGTGCCAGCAGTCAGCAGGGTGGAAACACCATATATTTT.

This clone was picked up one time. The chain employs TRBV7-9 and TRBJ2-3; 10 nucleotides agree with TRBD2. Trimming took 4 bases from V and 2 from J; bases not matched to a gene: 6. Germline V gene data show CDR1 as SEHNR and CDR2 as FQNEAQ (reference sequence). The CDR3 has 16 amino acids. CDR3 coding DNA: TGTGCCAGCAGCTACCCTAGCGGGGGCACCACAGATACGCAGTATTTT. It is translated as CASSYPSGGTTDTQYF.